The source of this T cell receptor (beta chain) is a study of cytomegalovirus exposure and HLA in healthy donors. The data were produced by immunoSEQ multiplex PCR, yet TCRdb's version contains in-frame clones alone and is incomplete. The data show approximately 110,000 clones, about 88% seen once. CDR3 length: 15 residues. Germline V lookup: CDR1 SQVTM, CDR2 ANQGSEA. V gave up 7 bases and J gave up 0 bases, with 16 bases separating them. The genes are TRBV29-1 and TRBJ1-3, with a possible D match to TRBD1 (5 bases). Sequenced input: PBMCs. This receptor was obtained from a woman under 30 in good health and CMV-seropositive. CDR3 in amino acids: CSASVGGSSGNTIYF. CDR3 DNA sequence: TGCAGCGCCTCTGTCGGGGGGAGCTCTGGAAACACCATATATTTT.